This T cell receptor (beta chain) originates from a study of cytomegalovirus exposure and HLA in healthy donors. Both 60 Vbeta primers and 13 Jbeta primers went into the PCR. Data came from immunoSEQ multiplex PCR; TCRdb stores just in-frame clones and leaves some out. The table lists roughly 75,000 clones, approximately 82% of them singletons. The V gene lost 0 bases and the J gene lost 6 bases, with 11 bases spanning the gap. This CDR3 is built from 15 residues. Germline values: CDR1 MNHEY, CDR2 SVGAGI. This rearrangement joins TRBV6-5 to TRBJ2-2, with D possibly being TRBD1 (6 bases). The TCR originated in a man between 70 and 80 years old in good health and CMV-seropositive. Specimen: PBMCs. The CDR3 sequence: CASSYSGGGSGELFF. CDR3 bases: TGTGCCAGCAGTTACTCTGGGGGCGGGTCCGGGGAGCTGTTTTTT.